This is a list of T cell receptor beta chains from one sample in a study of a mutant IDH1 vaccine in newly diagnosed glioma. Repertoires were generated with immunoSEQ multiplex PCR, while TCRdb's copy carries only in-frame clones and drops some. The repertoire holds approximately 50,000 clones, with around 90% as singletons. No cognate antigen is known for these TCRs. Sequencing used PBMCs, obtained from a glioma patient whose treatment included an IDH1 peptide vaccine. The source of these receptors is a woman aged 40 to 50 with glioma. CDR3s include the opening cysteine and the closing phenylalanine or tryptophan. Fields, in order: D gene, clone size, V gene, J gene, CDR3 DNA, CDR3 protein. A D gene is named only where the DNA matches it firmly. The size field is filled for only some rows; it gives once, few, many or a size class.

D: TRBD1
size: NA
V: TRBV5-1
J: TRBJ2-7
DNA: TGCGCCAGCAGCCGGGACAGTGGACCCTACGAGCAGTACTTC
CDR3: CASSRDSGPYEQYF

D: NA
size: NA
V: TRBV6-5
J: TRBJ2-7
DNA: TGTGCCAGCAGTTACTTGGCAGGGAGCTCCTACGAGCAGTACTTC
CDR3: CASSYLAGSSYEQYF

D: TRBD1
size: once
V: TRBV18
J: TRBJ1-1
DNA: TGTGCCGGACGATCAGGGGGGAACACTGAAGCTTTCTTT
CDR3: CAGRSGGNTEAFF

D: TRBD2
size: NA
V: TRBV30
J: TRBJ2-1
DNA: TGTGCCTGGACCCCAACTAGCGCCCTCTACAATGAGCAGTTCTTC
CDR3: CAWTPTSALYNEQFF

D: NA
size: NA
V: TRBV10-3
J: TRBJ1-1
DNA: TGTGCCATCAGTGAGGGCAGGAGGCCGACGAACACTGAAGCTTTCTTT
CDR3: CAISEGRRPTNTEAFF

D: NA
size: NA
V: TRBV4-2
J: TRBJ1-2
DNA: TGTGCCAGCAGCCAAGGAACTCAGAGCTATGGCTACACCTTC
CDR3: CASSQGTQSYGYTF

D: NA
size: NA
V: TRBV2
J: TRBJ1-1
DNA: TGTGCCAGCAGTGGCCCCACGAGGGTGACTGAAGCTTTCTTT
CDR3: CASSGPTRVTEAFF

D: TRBD2
size: NA
V: TRBV6-5
J: TRBJ2-7
DNA: TGTGCCAGCAGTTACTCACCTAGCGGGGCGTGGGAGCAGTACTTC
CDR3: CASSYSPSGAWEQYF

D: NA
size: NA
V: TRBV6-5
J: TRBJ2-5
DNA: TGTGCCAGCAGCCTCGACGCAGCGGAGACCCAGTACTTC
CDR3: CASSLDAAETQYF

D: TRBD2
size: NA
V: TRBV6-5
J: TRBJ2-2
DNA: TGTGCCAGCAGTTCACCGGGACTAGCGGCAACCGGGGAGCTGTTTTTT
CDR3: CASSSPGLAATGELFF

D: NA
size: NA
V: TRBV9
J: TRBJ2-3
DNA: TGTGCCAGCAGCCCTTGGGGGGAAAGCACAGATACGCAGTATTTT
CDR3: CASSPWGESTDTQYF

D: TRBD1
size: NA
V: TRBV5-4
J: TRBJ1-4
DNA: TGTGCCAGCAGCCGGCAGGGGGGGCACGAAAAACTGTTTTTT
CDR3: CASSRQGGHEKLFF

D: TRBD1
size: NA
V: TRBV5-4
J: TRBJ1-1
DNA: TGTGCCAGCAGAAGACAGGGATCGATTATGAACACTGAAGCTTTCTTT
CDR3: CASRRQGSIMNTEAFF

D: TRBD2
size: NA
V: TRBV6-1
J: TRBJ2-1
DNA: TGTGCCATACGGACTAGCGGGAGGGGTTCCAATGAGCAGTTCTTC
CDR3: CAIRTSGRGSNEQFF

D: NA
size: NA
V: TRBV4-3
J: TRBJ2-7
DNA: TGCGCCAGCAGCCAAAAATTTGGGTTCAGCGAGCAGTACTTC
CDR3: CASSQKFGFSEQYF

D: TRBD1
size: NA
V: TRBV5-4
J: TRBJ1-1
DNA: TGTGCCAGCAGCCCGACAGGGGGAAACACTGAAGCTTTCTTT
CDR3: CASSPTGGNTEAFF

D: NA
size: NA
V: TRBV7-8
J: TRBJ2-1
DNA: TGTGCCAGCAGCCCCGGGACCCACAGAACTTACAATGAGCAGTTCTTC
CDR3: CASSPGTHRTYNEQFF

D: NA
size: NA
V: TRBV18
J: TRBJ2-6
DNA: TGTGCCAGCTCACAGGGGGTGTCTGGGGCCAACGTCCTGACTTTC
CDR3: CASSQGVSGANVLTF

D: NA
size: NA
V: TRBV6-1
J: TRBJ1-2
DNA: TGTGCCAGGCGGGACGTTACGGGCTACACCTTC
CDR3: CARRDVTGYTF

D: NA
size: NA
V: TRBV7-9
J: TRBJ1-3
DNA: TGTGCCAGCAGCCAAACAGGGACTGGAAACACCATATATTTT
CDR3: CASSQTGTGNTIYF

D: TRBD1
size: NA
V: TRBV28
J: TRBJ2-1
DNA: TGTGCCAGCAGTCCCCCCCCGGACAGGGTGAATGAGCAGTTCTTC
CDR3: CASSPPPDRVNEQFF

D: TRBD2
size: once
V: TRBV6-5
J: TRBJ2-2
DNA: TGTGCCAGCAGTTACCGCCTATGGGAGGGTACCGGGGAGCTGTTTTTT
CDR3: CASSYRLWEGTGELFF

D: TRBD2
size: NA
V: TRBV2
J: TRBJ2-3
DNA: TGTGCCAGCAGTGAACTAGCGGGGGGACCTCGCACAGATACGCAGTATTTT
CDR3: CASSELAGGPRTDTQYF

D: NA
size: NA
V: TRBV19
J: TRBJ1-1
DNA: TGTGCCAGTACCATAGGTGGCGGGGTGAACACTGAAGCTTTCTTT
CDR3: CASTIGGGVNTEAFF

D: NA
size: once
V: TRBV7-6
J: TRBJ2-2
DNA: TGTGCCAGCAGCTTATCCTCCGGGGAGCTGTTTTTT
CDR3: CASSLSSGELFF

D: TRBD1
size: NA
V: TRBV19
J: TRBJ1-1
DNA: TGTGCCAGCATAATGCCCACAGGGGGCACTGAAGCTTTCTTT
CDR3: CASIMPTGGTEAFF

D: TRBD1
size: few
V: TRBV5-1
J: TRBJ1-1
DNA: TGCGCCAGCAGCTCCCGGACAGGGAACACTGAAGCTTTCTTT
CDR3: CASSSRTGNTEAFF

D: TRBD2
size: NA
V: TRBV4-1
J: TRBJ2-1
DNA: TGCGCCAGCAGCCAAGATCGCCTAGCGGGAGCCTTCAATGAGCAGTTCTTC
CDR3: CASSQDRLAGAFNEQFF

D: TRBD1
size: NA
V: TRBV5-1
J: TRBJ1-4
DNA: TGCGCCAGCAGCCCACAGGGGGCTTATGAAAAACTGTTTTTT
CDR3: CASSPQGAYEKLFF